Presented here are 13 T cell receptor beta chains from one specimen sequenced in a study of cytomegalovirus exposure and HLA in healthy donors. With 60 Vbeta and 13 Jbeta primers, the PCR was carried out. Clones were read by immunoSEQ multiplex PCR, and TCRdb kept only the in-frame ones, dropping some. The sample consists of around 160,000 clones, over 60% of them appearing once. The specimen sequenced was PBMCs. The origin of the receptors is a man aged 45-65 years in good health and CMV-seropositive.

This clone has only a few counts. The chain couples TRBV6-1 to TRBJ2-5; 8 bases are shared with TRBD1. The CDR3 totals 15 residues. Germline CDR1 MNHNS, CDR2 SASEGT. Unmatched junction bases numbered 5, after V lost 1 base and J lost 4 bases. Here the CDR3 reads CASSEDPTGAETQYF. Here the CDR3 DNA reads TGTGCCAGCAGTGAAGACCCGACAGGGGCAGAGACCCAGTACTTC.

Only a few counts were recorded for this clone. The chain carries TRBV2 and TRBJ1-6, with 7 bases aligning to TRBD1. V trimming: 6 bases; J trimming: 9 bases; junction bases outside the gene matches: 11. From germline, CDR1 is SNHLY and CDR2 FYNNEI. This CDR3 spans 15 amino acids. For the CDR3, the DNA is TGTGCCAGCAGGGTTAATACAGGGGATGGTTCACCCCTCCACTTT. It specifies CASRVNTGDGSPLHF.

This chain connects TRBV25-1 to TRBJ2-2; possible D gene TRBD2, 6 bases. CDR1 is MGHDK and CDR2 is SYGVNS in the germline V gene. Between the trimmed V and J ends, which lost 4 bases and 6 bases, there was a span of 18 bases. The length of the CDR3 is 16 residues. The CDR3, as DNA: TGTGCCAGCAGTGTAGTTCTTGGCGGGGTCGCCGGGGAGCTGTTTTTT. Translated: CASSVVLGGVAGELFF.

The V call is TRBV9, the J call TRBJ2-2; 14 bases match TRBD2. V lost 3 bases, J lost 9 bases, and 7 bases stayed unmatched. The CDR3 contains 16 residues. Germline lookup yields CDR1 SGDLS and CDR2 YYNGEE. The CDR3 loop reads CASSAKTSGGARELFF. The CDR3 bases are TGTGCCAGCAGCGCCAAGACTAGCGGGGGGGCCAGGGAGCTGTTTTTT. Drawing the rest from reference TRBV9 and TRBJ2-2, the complete variable domain is DSGVTQTPKHLITATGQRVTLRCSPRSGDLSVYWYQQSLDQGLQFLIQYYNGEERAKGNILERFSAQQFPDLHSELNLSSLELGDSALYFCASSAKTSGGARELFFGEGSRLTVL.

The gene calls are TRBV10-3 and TRBJ2-3; D is uncertain. Germline values: CDR1 ENHRY, CDR2 SYGVKD. The CDR3 contains 15 residues. The V and J ends lost 4 bases and 0 bases respectively, with 11 bases between them. DNA for the CDR3: TGTGCCATCAGTGGGCAACCCCCTAGCACAGATACGCAGTATTTT. This codes for CAISGQPPSTDTQYF.

The rearrangement links TRBV30 to TRBJ2-5, with 7 positions matching TRBD1. J lost 3 bases, V lost 2 bases, and 6 bases had no gene match. This CDR3 spans 14 amino acids. Germline assignment: CDR1 GTSNPN and CDR2 SVGIG (reference sequence). CDR3 nucleotide sequence: TGTGCCTGGAGTAGGGGACAGTTGAAAGAGACCCAGTACTTC. Its translation: CAWSRGQLKETQYF.

This sequence joins TRBV28 and TRBJ2-2; D is perhaps TRBD1 (6 bases). CDR1 is MDHEN, CDR2 SYDVKM, per germline. The CDR3 length is 16 residues. Between the trimmed V and J ends, which lost 4 bases and 8 bases, there was a span of 20 bases. Written as DNA, the CDR3 is TGTGCCAGCAGTTCCAGGGGCCGTGGGTTTTATGGGGAGCTGTTTTTT. It specifies CASSSRGRGFYGELFF.

The chain links TRBV4-2 to TRBJ2-1; 10 nucleotides agree with TRBD2. J lost 10 bases, V lost 2 bases, and 5 bases had no gene match. Germline assignment: CDR1 LGHNA and CDR2 YNFKEQ. The CDR3 is made up of 14 amino acids. CDR3 in DNA: TGTGCCAGCAGCCAATTAGCGGGGGGCGTGGAGCAGTTCTTC. It codes for CASSQLAGGVEQFF.

The chain links TRBV7-6 to TRBJ2-5, with D possibly being TRBD1 (7 bases). The CDR3 contains 14 residues. Germline values: CDR1 SGHVS, CDR2 FNYEAQ. Trimming left V 7 bases short and J 4 bases short, with 16 bases between. The CDR3 region has the DNA TGTGCCAGCAACCAATACAGGGGAGGAGAGACCCAGTACTTC. Its protein product is CASNQYRGGETQYF.

The genes are TRBV7-7 and TRBJ2-5; 8 bases match TRBD1. V trimming: 5 bases; J trimming: 5 bases; junction bases outside the gene matches: 10. The CDR3 is made up of 15 amino acids. Germline V gives CDR1 SSHAT, CDR2 FNYEAQ (reference sequence). The CDR3 spells CASSLSTGAEETQYF. CDR3 coding DNA: TGTGCCAGCAGCCTCTCGACAGGGGCTGAGGAGACCCAGTACTTC.

This chain connects TRBV9 to TRBJ2-2; 7 nucleotides align to TRBD2. Looked up from germline, CDR1 is SGDLS and CDR2 is YYNGEE. V lost 4 bases and J lost 4; bases outside the gene matches: 13. The CDR3 runs 17 residues. The CDR3 sequence is CASSPPGGGAGTGELFF. The CDR3 bases are TGTGCCAGCAGCCCTCCCGGGGGAGGGGCGGGCACCGGGGAGCTGTTTTTT.

The gene calls are TRBV19 and TRBJ2-5, with a weak D call TRBD1 (6 bases). V shed 8 bases and J shed 6 bases, with 16 bases lying between them. The germline gives CDR1 LNHDA, CDR2 SQIVND (reference sequence). This CDR3 has 13 amino acids. CDR3 nucleotides: TGTGCCAGTGGAATACAGGGTAGGAAGACCCAGTACTTC. It yields the protein CASGIQGRKTQYF.

The count of this clone is one. This chain links TRBV10-3 with TRBJ1-6, with D maybe TRBD1 (5 bases). Deletions cut 0 bases from V and 10 bases from J, with 10 bases between. Per the germline V gene, CDR1 is ENHRY and CDR2 is SYGVKD. The CDR3 spans 14 residues. CDR3 coding DNA: TGTGCCATCAGTGAGTCGACAGTAGGGTCACCCCTCCACTTT. Translated, it gives CAISESTVGSPLHF.